The T cell receptor beta chain described here comes from a study of CD8+ T cells in alopecia areata. On the study more broadly: At a dose of 5 to 10 mg twice daily, oral tofacitinib was given to treated patients. General study points: Researchers report lesional scalp, most notably alopecia totalis/universalis, outstripped normal scalp in clonality.

Both peripheral blood and punch biopsies of lesional scalp skin were obtained from patients who had alopecia areata. From PBMCs, CD4+ and CD8+ T cells were sorted. As regards this clone: Its matching antigen is unknown.

RNA, once extracted, was reverse transcribed into cDNA for use as the sequencing template. Here immunoSEQ multiplex PCR was the method, and the copy in TCRdb shows in-frame clones only, minus some. The sample lists roughly 250,000 clones; roughly two thirds were seen once. The J segment lost 8 bases and the V segment lost 3 bases, leaving 9 bases of the junction unmatched. CDR3 length: 15 residues. The germline V gene encodes CDR1 KGHSH and CDR2 LQKENI. This TCR derives from a human donor with alopecia areata. The sample in question was CD4+ T cells sorted from blood, obtained at week 0. The rearrangement joins TRBV18 to TRBJ1-2, with 10 bases that match TRBD1. The CDR3 sequence is CASSPPGQGPEGYTF. The CDR3 DNA reads as TGTGCCAGCTCACCGCCGGGACAGGGGCCGGAAGGCTACACCTTC.